This T cell receptor beta chain was captured in a study of cytomegalovirus exposure and HLA in healthy donors. Study-level information: Early release data held tens of millions of unique TCRs from HLA-typed donors. Whole-study findings and limits: Most TCR sequences were uncommon, yet certain public TCRs appeared in many donors. A prior analysis recorded that most TCR beta V segments were productive about 90% or about 30% of the time. Upon later analysis, HLA-associated TCR beta chains proved more clonally expanded than other, equally common chains.

Details on this clone: No antigen is known for it.

The PCR had 60 Vbeta and 13 Jbeta primers. Using immunoSEQ multiplex PCR, the repertoire was profiled, and TCRdb retains in-frame clones only, with some absent. Among over 150,000 clones listed, just under 80% were seen once. CDR1 and CDR2 (germline): SGHNT, YENEEA. This CDR3 is built from 16 residues. Unmatched junction bases numbered 10, after V lost 2 bases and J lost 4 bases. The chain uses TRBV11-3 and TRBJ2-7, with 8 bases identical to TRBD2. The TCR originated in a woman aged 45-60 years in good health and CMV-seropositive. The sample consisted of PBMCs. Here the CDR3 DNA reads TGTGCCAGCAGCTTACGGGGGGGTGTGGGGATTTACGAGCAGTACTTC. Its translation: CASSLRGGVGIYEQYF.